This entry lists 2 T cell receptor beta chains sequenced from one sample in a study of tumor-infiltrating lymphocytes in primary liver carcinoma. Investigators took RNA and DNA out together from approximately 22-30 mg of unsorted bulk tissue. The template, roughly 510 ng total RNA, yielded TCR beta cDNA made with a constant-region primer. Generation of the TCR beta libraries relied on three nested multiplex PCR rounds using slightly modified ARM-PCR. The first two PCR rounds used TRBV1-TRBV30 forward primers with a C-beta reverse primer, about 10 cycles each. One entry per CDR3 protein results from TCRdb running MiXCR on the multiplex PCR reads. The top ten clones hold around 25% of a sample with around 99,000 distinct CDR3 sequences, just over 65% of them seen once. What was sequenced was tumor-adjacent normal liver tissue. The receptor set was obtained from a man aged 40-49 years with primary liver carcinoma and hepatitis B virus infection.

The chain couples TRBV6-2 or TRBV6-3 to TRBJ2-7, with TRBD2 matching over 8 bases. The germline CDR1 and CDR2 sequences are MNHEY and SVGEGT. V was pared by 10 bases and J by 3 bases, with 11 bases of the junction left unmatched. There are 14 residues in the CDR3. CDR3 sequence: CANSRSGSNYEQYF. As DNA, the CDR3 is TGTGCCAATAGTAGGAGCGGGAGTAACTACGAGCAGTACTTC.

This clonotype was seen ten or more times. The chain couples TRBV5-4 to TRBJ1-2; no reliable D call. CDR1 and CDR2 (germline): SGHNT, YYREEE (reference sequence). Trimming pared 6 bases from V and 7 bases from J, leaving 19 bases between. This CDR3 is built from 14 residues. CDR3 DNA sequence: TGTGCCAGCACCATTGGTGGATCAGGTTTTGGCTACACCTTC. It codes for CASTIGGSGFGYTF.